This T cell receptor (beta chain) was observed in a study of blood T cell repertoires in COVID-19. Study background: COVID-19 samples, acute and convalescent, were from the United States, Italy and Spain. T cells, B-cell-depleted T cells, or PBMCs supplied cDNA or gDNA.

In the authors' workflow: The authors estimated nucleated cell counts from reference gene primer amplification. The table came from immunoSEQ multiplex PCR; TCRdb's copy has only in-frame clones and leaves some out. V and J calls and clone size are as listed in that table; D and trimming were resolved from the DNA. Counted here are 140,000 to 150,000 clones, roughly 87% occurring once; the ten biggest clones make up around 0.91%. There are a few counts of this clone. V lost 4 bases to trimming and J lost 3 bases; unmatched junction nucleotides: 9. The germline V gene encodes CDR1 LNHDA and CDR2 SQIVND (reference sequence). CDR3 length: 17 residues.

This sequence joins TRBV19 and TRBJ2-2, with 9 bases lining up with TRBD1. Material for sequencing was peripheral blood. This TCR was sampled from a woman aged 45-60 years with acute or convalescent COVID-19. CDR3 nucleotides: TGTGCCAGTAGTACCAGGGACAGGGTAGTAGACACCGGGGAGCTGTTTTTT. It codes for CASSTRDRVVDTGELFF. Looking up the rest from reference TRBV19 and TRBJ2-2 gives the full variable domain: DGGITQSPKYLFRKEGQNVTLSCEQNLNHDAMYWYRQDPGQGLRLIYYSQIVNDFQKGDIAEGYSVSREKKESFPLTVTSAQKNPTAFYLCASSTRDRVVDTGELFFGEGSRLTVL.